This passage covers 21 T cell receptor beta chains from one sample sequenced in a study of cytomegalovirus exposure and HLA in healthy donors. This PCR relied on a set of 60 Vbeta primers and 13 Jbeta primers. Generated by immunoSEQ multiplex PCR, the TCRdb table keeps only in-frame clones and is missing some. The data show over 150,000 clones, around three quarters seen once. The source material was PBMCs. Receptors originate from a man aged 50 to 60 in good health and CMV-seropositive.

The V and J genes are TRBV28 and TRBJ2-7; the match to TRBD2 covers 8 bases. Germline CDR1 reads MDHEN; CDR2 reads SYDVKM. This CDR3 has 15 amino acids. Trimming at V came to 8 bases and at J to 0 bases, leaving 9 bases not matched to a gene. The CDR3 protein is CASRRGGGPSYEQYF. The CDR3 DNA is TGTGCCAGCCGCCGGGGGGGCGGCCCCTCCTACGAGCAGTACTTC.

The chain has TRBV5-8 and TRBJ2-5, with 11 bases that match TRBD1. The CDR3 is 14 amino acids. Germline V gives CDR1 SGHTS, CDR2 YDEGEE. V lost 5 bases, J lost 5 bases, and 5 bases stayed unmatched. CDR3 region: CASSFGTGGETQYF. As DNA, the CDR3 is TGTGCCAGCAGTTTCGGGACAGGGGGTGAGACCCAGTACTTC.

Details on this clone: Additional DNA sequences in this sample encode the identical CDR3. The rearrangement links TRBV7-2 to TRBJ2-5, with 7 bases matching TRBD2. In germline, CDR1 is SGHTA, CDR2 FQGNSA. V shed 4 bases and J 8 bases; nucleotides not matched to a gene: 10. CDR3 length: 14 amino acids. As DNA, the CDR3 is TGTGCCAGCAGCTCCGGGGGGAGCCCGGGAACCCAGTACTTC. Residues: CASSSGGSPGTQYF.

This chain links TRBV13 with TRBJ2-2; the D gene is possibly TRBD1 (5 bases). Germline V gene lookup returns CDR1 PRHDT and CDR2 FYEKMQ (reference sequence). The CDR3 runs 14 residues. The V and J ends lost 0 bases and 4 bases respectively, with 6 bases between them. This CDR3 reads CASSLGQGTGELFF. CDR3 in DNA: TGTGCCAGCAGCTTAGGCCAGGGCACCGGGGAGCTGTTTTTT.

V and J are TRBV11-2 and TRBJ2-2; tentatively, D is TRBD1 (6 bases). This CDR3 spans 15 amino acids. V was pared by 4 bases and J by 6 bases, with 15 bases between. Germline V gives CDR1 SGHAT, CDR2 FQNNGV. The CDR3 sequence: CASSSGQLPPGELFF. CDR3 DNA: TGTGCCAGCAGCTCGGGACAACTACCACCCGGGGAGCTGTTTTTT.

The V call is TRBV9, the J call TRBJ2-3; D remains ambiguous. Germline V gene sequence: CDR1 SGDLS, CDR2 YYNGEE. The V gene lost 3 bases and the J gene lost 6 bases, with 5 bases spanning the gap. The CDR3 spans 11 residues. CDR3 in DNA: TGTGCCAGCAGCGCTCTTGATACGCAGTATTTT. It translates to CASSALDTQYF.

The J gene is TRBJ2-2, the V gene TRBV27, with D possibly TRBD2 on 5 matching bases. The germline V gene has CDR1 MNHEY and CDR2 SMNVEV (reference sequence). V shed 0 bases and J shed 5 bases, with 13 bases lying between them. The CDR3 has 16 amino acids. Here the CDR3 reads CASSLSGSGITGELFF. The CDR3, as DNA: TGTGCCAGCAGTTTATCGGGAAGCGGTATAACCGGGGAGCTGTTTTTT.

The chain carries TRBV7-9 and TRBJ2-7; 8 bases match TRBD1. This CDR3 has 15 residues. The junction had 6 bases not matched to a gene; V was cut back by 3 bases and J by 2 bases. CDR1 is SEHNR and CDR2 is FQNEAQ in the germline V gene (reference sequence). The CDR3 reads CASSFSRTGTYEQYF. The DNA for the CDR3 is TGTGCCAGCAGCTTTAGTCGGACAGGGACCTACGAGCAGTACTTC.

The chain links TRBV25-1 to TRBJ2-1; 10 bases match TRBD2. The CDR3 is 15 residues long. CDR1 and CDR2 from the germline V gene are MGHDK and SYGVNS. V lost 7 bases to trimming and J lost 4 bases; unmatched junction nucleotides: 7. The CDR3 DNA follows: TGTGCCAGCACCGGGGAGCGGGGGGGATACAATGAGCAGTTCTTC. As protein: CASTGERGGYNEQFF.

This clone was seen more than once but under ten times. V and J are TRBV28 and TRBJ1-3; D remains unclear. CDR3 size: 11 residues. Trimming removed 6 bases from V and 11 bases from J, with 11 bases in between. Looked up from germline, CDR1 is MDHEN and CDR2 is SYDVKM. Here the CDR3 reads CASSTGTAIYF. DNA of the CDR3: TGTGCCAGCAGCACCGGAACAGCCATATATTTT.

The chain carries TRBV2 and TRBJ1-4, with TRBD1 matching 7 bases. Germline CDR1 is SNHLY and CDR2 is FYNNEI. V trimming: 5 bases; J trimming: 1 base; junction bases outside the gene matches: 4. CDR3 size: 15 residues. In DNA, the CDR3 is TGTGCCAGCAGTAGACAGGGCCTAACTAATGAAAAACTGTTTTTT. Its translation: CASSRQGLTNEKLFF.

The V call is TRBV14, the J call TRBJ2-1, with TRBD2 matching 15 bases. CDR1 is SGHDN and CDR2 is FVKESK in the germline V gene. The CDR3 length is 23 residues. Losses at the gene ends were 0 bases for V and 0 bases for J; bases not matched to a gene: 15. The CDR3 DNA sequence: TGTGCCAGCAGCCAAGATGACCCCGGGACTAGCGGGGGGTCGCGAGACTCCTACAATGAGCAGTTCTTC. This encodes CASSQDDPGTSGGSRDSYNEQFF. Full variable domain (outside the CDR3, taken from reference TRBV14 and TRBJ2-1): EAGVTQFPSHSVIEKGQTVTLRCDPISGHDNLYWYRRVMGKEIKFLLHFVKESKQDESGMPNNRFLAERTGGTYSTLKVQPAELEDSGVYFCASSQDDPGTSGGSRDSYNEQFFGPGTRLTVL.

J is TRBJ1-2 and V is TRBV10-3, with D perhaps TRBD1 (6 bases). Germline V gene sequence: CDR1 ENHRY, CDR2 SYGVKD. The V gene lost 3 bases and the J gene lost 2 bases, with 13 bases spanning the gap. The CDR3 totals 15 residues. The chain's CDR3 is CAISDGGQSNYGYTF. The CDR3 coding sequence is TGTGCCATCAGTGACGGGGGGCAATCAAACTATGGCTACACCTTC.

The rearrangement links TRBV7-2 to TRBJ2-2, with TRBD1 identical over 7 bases. The CDR3 has 13 residues. Trimming removed 5 bases from V and 9 bases from J; junction bases left unmatched: 6. The germline gives CDR1 SGHTA, CDR2 FQGNSA. The CDR3 loop is CASSTQGNRELFF. CDR3 in DNA: TGTGCCAGCAGCACACAGGGGAACCGGGAGCTGTTTTTT.

The genes are TRBV11-2 and TRBJ2-7; 7 bases match TRBD2. The CDR3 extends over 15 amino acids. V lost 1 base, J lost 5 bases, and 8 bases stayed unmatched. Germline V gives CDR1 SGHAT, CDR2 FQNNGV. The chain's CDR3 is CASSLGEGRVDEQYF. The CDR3 DNA follows: TGTGCCAGCAGCTTAGGTGAAGGGAGGGTCGACGAGCAGTACTTC.

The gene calls are TRBV5-6 and TRBJ2-7; 9 bases fit TRBD1. Trimming took 3 bases from V and 1 from J; bases not matched to a gene: 2. The CDR3 is 14 amino acids. The germline V gene encodes CDR1 SGHDT and CDR2 YYEEEE. In DNA form, the CDR3 reads TGTGCCAGCAGCTGGGGACAGGGATCCTACGAGCAGTACTTC. This codes for CASSWGQGSYEQYF.

This clone was detected once. The chain uses TRBV5-1 and TRBJ2-7; maybe TRBD1 (6 bases). Between the trimmed V and J ends, which lost 8 bases and 4 bases, there was a span of 13 bases. The germline V gene has CDR1 SGHRS and CDR2 YFSETQ. The CDR3 contains 12 residues. CDR3 sequence reads: CASTRDNYEQYF. CDR3 nucleotides: TGCGCCAGTACCCGGGACAATTACGAGCAGTACTTC.

The J gene is TRBJ2-1, the V gene TRBV5-4; D is unclear. Germline V CDR1 and CDR2: SGHNT, YYREEE (reference sequence). Trimming pared 0 bases from V and 6 bases from J, leaving 7 bases between. The CDR3 totals 13 residues. CDR3 DNA: TGTGCCAGCAGCTTGGCTATCGGCAATGAGCAGTTCTTC. It codes for CASSLAIGNEQFF.

The chain employs TRBV5-8 and TRBJ2-2; TRBD2 matches at 9 bases. Looked up from germline, CDR1 is SGHTS and CDR2 is YDEGEE. CDR3 length: 16 amino acids. J lost 7 bases, V lost 0 bases, and 7 bases had no gene match. CDR3 nucleotide sequence: TGTGCCAGCAGCTTGGTCGGCGGGGGGGCCGTCGGGGAGCTGTTTTTT. Translating gives CASSLVGGGAVGELFF.

The chain uses TRBV14 and TRBJ1-1; no reliable D call. CDR3 length: 13 residues. V lost 1 base to trimming and J lost 2 bases, with 5 bases between them. Looked up from germline, CDR1 is SGHDN and CDR2 is FVKESK. Here the CDR3 DNA reads TGTGCCAGCAGCCAAGGGGCCAACACTGAAGCTTTCTTT. Translating it yields CASSQGANTEAFF.

The chain joins TRBV6-7 to TRBJ1-2, with unresolved D. TRBV6-7 is given ORF status, its function remaining uncertain. This CDR3 contains 14 residues. V was trimmed by 0 bases and J by 6 bases, leaving 11 bases between them. The CDR3 DNA reads TGTGCCAGCAGTTACTCGATAGCGGGGAATGGCTACACCTTC. As protein: CASSYSIAGNGYTF.